This T cell receptor (beta chain) was sequenced for a study of OX40 agonist ivuxolimab in advanced cancers. Findings and caveats of the study: In the 0.1 to 3.0 mg/kg range, CD4+ and CD8+ blood T cells had expanded clonally by week 6. In general, CD8+ T cells held more expanded clones than CD4+ did, on average. Still undetermined is the antigen specificity of the expanded peripheral T cells.

Collection of blood occurred at baseline, at cycle 4 day 1, and at cycle 7 day 1. The method was immunoSEQ multiplex PCR; TCRdb's version includes in-frame clones alone and lacks a portion of them. The data show tens of thousands of clones, about 83% seen once. The CDR3 extends over 14 amino acids. From germline, CDR1 is SGHTA and CDR2 FQGNSA. Deletions cut 3 bases from V and 0 bases from J, with 9 bases between. As for this clone: Its antigen is still unknown.

This chain uses TRBV7-2 with TRBJ2-7; D may correspond to TRBD1 or TRBD2 (5 bases each). This sample comprised CD4+ or CD8+ T cells sorted from blood, obtained in a trial of the OX40 agonist ivuxolimab. This TCR was sampled from an adult with an advanced solid tumor such as melanoma, head and neck, liver or kidney cancer. The CDR3 region is CASSLGVFSYEQYF. In nucleotides, the CDR3 is TGTGCCAGCAGCTTGGGGGTGTTCTCCTACGAGCAGTACTTC.